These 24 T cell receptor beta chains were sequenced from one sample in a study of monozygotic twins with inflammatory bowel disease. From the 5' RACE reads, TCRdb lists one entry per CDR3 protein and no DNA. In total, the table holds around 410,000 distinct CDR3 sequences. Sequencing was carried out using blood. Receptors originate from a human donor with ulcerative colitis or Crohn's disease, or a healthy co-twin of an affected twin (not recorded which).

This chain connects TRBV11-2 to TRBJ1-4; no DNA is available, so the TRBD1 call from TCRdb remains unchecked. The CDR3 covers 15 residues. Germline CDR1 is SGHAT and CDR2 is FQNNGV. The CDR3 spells CASSPMTGRNEKLFF.

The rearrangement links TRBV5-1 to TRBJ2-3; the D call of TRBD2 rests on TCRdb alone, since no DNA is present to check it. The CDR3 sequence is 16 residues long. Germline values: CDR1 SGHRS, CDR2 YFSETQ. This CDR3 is CASSHLAGVSTDTQYF.

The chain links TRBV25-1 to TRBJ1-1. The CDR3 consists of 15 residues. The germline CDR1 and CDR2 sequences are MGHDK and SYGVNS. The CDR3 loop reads CASSEFQARNTEAFF.

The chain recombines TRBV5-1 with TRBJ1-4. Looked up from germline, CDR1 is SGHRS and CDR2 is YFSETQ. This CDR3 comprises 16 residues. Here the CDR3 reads CASSISGRGINEKLFF.

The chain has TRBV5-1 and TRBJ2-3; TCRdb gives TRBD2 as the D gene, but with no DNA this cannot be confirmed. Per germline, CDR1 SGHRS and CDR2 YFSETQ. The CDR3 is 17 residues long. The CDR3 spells CASSLIGTSGSGDTQYF.

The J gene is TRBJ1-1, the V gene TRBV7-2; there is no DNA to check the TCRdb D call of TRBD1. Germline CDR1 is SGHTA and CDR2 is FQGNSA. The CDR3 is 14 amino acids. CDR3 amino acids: CASRQGSLNTEAFF.

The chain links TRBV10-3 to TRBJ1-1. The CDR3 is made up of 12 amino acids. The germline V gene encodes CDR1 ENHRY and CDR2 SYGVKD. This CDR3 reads CAITTDNTEAFF.

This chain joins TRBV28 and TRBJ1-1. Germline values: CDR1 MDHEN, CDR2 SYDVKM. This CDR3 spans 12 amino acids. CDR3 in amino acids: CASSVDRTGAFF.

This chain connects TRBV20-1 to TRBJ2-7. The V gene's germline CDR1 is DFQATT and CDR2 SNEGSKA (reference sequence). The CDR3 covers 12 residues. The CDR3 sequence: CSARQSSYEQYF.

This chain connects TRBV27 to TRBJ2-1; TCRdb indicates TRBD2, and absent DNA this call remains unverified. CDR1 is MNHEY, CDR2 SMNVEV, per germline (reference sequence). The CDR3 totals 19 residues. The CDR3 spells CASSLFSGLADNTYNEQFF.

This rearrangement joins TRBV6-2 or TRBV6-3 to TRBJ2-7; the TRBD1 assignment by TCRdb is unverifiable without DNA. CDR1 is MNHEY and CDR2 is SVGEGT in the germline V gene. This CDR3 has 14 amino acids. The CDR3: CASSWGTGTYEQYF.

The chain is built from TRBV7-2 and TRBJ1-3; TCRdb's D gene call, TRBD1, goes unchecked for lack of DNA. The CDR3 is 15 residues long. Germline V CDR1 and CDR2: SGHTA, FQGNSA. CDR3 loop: CASSVQTASGNTIYF.

The CDR3 is CASSSSGPGTQYF. The chain uses TRBV12-3 or TRBV12-4 and TRBJ2-5; TCRdb gives TRBD2 as the D gene, but with no DNA this cannot be confirmed. This CDR3 is built from 13 residues.

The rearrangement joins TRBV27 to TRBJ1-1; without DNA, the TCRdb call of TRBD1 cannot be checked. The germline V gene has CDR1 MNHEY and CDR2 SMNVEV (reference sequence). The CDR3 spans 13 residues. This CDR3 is CASSRDSFTEAFF.

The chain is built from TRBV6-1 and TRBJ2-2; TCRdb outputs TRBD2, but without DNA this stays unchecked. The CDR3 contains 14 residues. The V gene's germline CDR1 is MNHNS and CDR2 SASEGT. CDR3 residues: CASRGSGRTGELFF.

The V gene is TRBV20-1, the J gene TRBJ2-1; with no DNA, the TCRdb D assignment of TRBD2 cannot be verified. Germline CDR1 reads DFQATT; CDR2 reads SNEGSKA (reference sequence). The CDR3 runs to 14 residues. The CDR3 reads CSARGPEWNNEQFF.

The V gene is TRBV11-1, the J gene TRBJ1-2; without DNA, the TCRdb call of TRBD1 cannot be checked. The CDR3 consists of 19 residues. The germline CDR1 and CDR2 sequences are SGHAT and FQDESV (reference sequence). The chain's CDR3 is CASSLSEKGRHAINYGYTF.

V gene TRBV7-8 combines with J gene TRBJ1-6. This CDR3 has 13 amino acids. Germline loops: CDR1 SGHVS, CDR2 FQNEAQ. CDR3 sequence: CASSLQGQSPLHF.

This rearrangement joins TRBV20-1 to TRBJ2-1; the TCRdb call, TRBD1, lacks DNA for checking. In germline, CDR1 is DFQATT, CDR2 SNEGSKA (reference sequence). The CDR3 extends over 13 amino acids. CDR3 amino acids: CSAPGQGDNEQFF.

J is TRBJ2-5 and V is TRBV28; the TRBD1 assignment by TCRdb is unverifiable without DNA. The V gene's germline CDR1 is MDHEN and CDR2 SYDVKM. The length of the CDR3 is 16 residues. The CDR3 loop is CASSLFAGTVQETQYF.

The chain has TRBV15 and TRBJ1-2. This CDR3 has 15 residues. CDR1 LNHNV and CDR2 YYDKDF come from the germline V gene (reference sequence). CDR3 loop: CATTSRGAANYGYTF.

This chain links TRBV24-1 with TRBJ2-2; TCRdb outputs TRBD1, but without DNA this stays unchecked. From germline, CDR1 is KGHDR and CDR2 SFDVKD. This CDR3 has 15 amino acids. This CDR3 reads CATSGRGLNTGELFF.

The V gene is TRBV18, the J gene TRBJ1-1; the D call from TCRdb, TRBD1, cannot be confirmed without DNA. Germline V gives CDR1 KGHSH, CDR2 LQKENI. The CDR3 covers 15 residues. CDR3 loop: CASSAGQGVDTEAFF.

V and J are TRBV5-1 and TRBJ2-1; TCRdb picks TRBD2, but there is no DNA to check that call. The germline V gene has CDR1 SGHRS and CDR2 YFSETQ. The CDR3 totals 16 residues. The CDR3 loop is CASRPSLAGGPGEQFF.